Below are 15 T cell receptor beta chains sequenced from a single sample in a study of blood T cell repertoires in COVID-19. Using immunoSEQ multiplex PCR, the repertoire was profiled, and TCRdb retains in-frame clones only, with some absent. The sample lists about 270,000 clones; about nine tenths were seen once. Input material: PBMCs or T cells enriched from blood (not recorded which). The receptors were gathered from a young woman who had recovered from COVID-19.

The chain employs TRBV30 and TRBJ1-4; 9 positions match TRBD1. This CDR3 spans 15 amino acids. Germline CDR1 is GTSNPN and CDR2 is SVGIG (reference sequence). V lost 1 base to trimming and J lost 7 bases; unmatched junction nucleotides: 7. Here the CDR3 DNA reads TGTGCCTGGAGTGACCTACAGGGACAGGGTGAAAAACTGTTTTTT. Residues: CAWSDLQGQGEKLFF.

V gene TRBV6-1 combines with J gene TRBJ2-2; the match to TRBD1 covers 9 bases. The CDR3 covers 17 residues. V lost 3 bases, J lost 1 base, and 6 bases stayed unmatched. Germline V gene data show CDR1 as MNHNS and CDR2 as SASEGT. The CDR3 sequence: CASSEFPGQGNTGELFF. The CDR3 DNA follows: TGTGCCAGCAGTGAGTTTCCGGGACAGGGGAACACCGGGGAGCTGTTTTTT.

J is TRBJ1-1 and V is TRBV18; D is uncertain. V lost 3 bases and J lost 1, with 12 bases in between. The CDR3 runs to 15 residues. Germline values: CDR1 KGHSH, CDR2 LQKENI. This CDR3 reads CASSPSQEGNTEAFF. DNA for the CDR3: TGTGCCAGCTCACCTTCCCAAGAGGGGAACACTGAAGCTTTCTTT.

The CDR3 sequence: CASSNILRLASGTQYF. CDR3 DNA sequence: TGTGCCAGCAGCAACATCCTGCGATTAGCGTCCGGGACCCAGTACTTC. The V call is TRBV13, the J call TRBJ2-5; tentative D call: TRBD2 (5 bases). The CDR3 loop spans 16 amino acids. Trimming left V 5 bases short and J 7 bases short, with 23 bases between. Germline CDR1 and CDR2: PRHDT and FYEKMQ (reference sequence).

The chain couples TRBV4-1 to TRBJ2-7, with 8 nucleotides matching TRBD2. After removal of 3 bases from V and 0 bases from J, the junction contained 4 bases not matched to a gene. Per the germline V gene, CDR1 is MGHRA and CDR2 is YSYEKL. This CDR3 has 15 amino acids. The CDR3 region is CASSQASGLSYEQYF. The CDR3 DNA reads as TGCGCCAGCAGCCAGGCTAGCGGGCTCTCCTACGAGCAGTACTTC.

For the CDR3, the DNA is TGTGCCTGGAGTGTACAGGCAGTTAACTATGGCTACACCTTC. It yields the protein CAWSVQAVNYGYTF. The chain uses TRBV30 and TRBJ1-2, with D maybe TRBD1 (5 bases). Trimming left V 0 bases short and J 1 base short, with 9 bases between. CDR3 length equals 14 residues. Per germline, CDR1 GTSNPN and CDR2 SVGIG (reference sequence).

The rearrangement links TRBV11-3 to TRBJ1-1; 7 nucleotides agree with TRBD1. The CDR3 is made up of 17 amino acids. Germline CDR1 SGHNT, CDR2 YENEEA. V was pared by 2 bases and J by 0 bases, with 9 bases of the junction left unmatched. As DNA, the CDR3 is TGTGCCAGCAGCTTAACGGACAGGCCCTCCATGAACACTGAAGCTTTCTTT. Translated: CASSLTDRPSMNTEAFF.

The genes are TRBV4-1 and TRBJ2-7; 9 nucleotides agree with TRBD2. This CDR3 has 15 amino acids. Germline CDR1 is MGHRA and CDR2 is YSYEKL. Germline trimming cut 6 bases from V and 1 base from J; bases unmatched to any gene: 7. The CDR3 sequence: CASSPGTSRSYEQYF. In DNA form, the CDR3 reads TGCGCCAGCAGTCCCGGGACTAGCAGGTCCTACGAGCAGTACTTC.

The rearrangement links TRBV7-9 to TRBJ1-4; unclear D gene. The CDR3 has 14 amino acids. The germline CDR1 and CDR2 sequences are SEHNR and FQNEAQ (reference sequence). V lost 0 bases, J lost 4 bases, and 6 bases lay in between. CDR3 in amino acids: CASSLANYNEKLFF. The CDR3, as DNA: TGTGCCAGCAGCTTAGCCAACTATAATGAAAAACTGTTTTTT. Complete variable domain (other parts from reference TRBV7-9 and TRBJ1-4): DTGVSQNPRHKITKRGQNVTFRCDPISEHNRLYWYRQTLGQGPEFLTYFQNEAQLEKSRLLSDRFSAERPKGSFSTLEIQRTEQGDSAMYLCASSLANYNEKLFFGSGTQLSVL.

This CDR3 reads CASSVSSGVVGELFF. Written as DNA, the CDR3 is TGTGCCAGCAGCGTCTCTAGCGGGGTGGTCGGGGAGCTGTTTTTT. The chain combines TRBV9 with TRBJ2-2; 9 nucleotides align to TRBD2. Germline-derived CDR1 and CDR2 are SGDLS and YYNGEE. This CDR3 has 15 residues. V lost 2 bases and J lost 7; bases outside the gene matches: 6.

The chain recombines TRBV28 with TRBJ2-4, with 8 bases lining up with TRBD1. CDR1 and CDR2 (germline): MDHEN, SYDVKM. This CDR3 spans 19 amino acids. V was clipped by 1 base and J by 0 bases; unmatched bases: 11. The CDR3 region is CASSLLNNRDRLAKNIQYF. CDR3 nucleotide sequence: TGTGCCAGCAGTTTATTAAACAACCGGGACAGGCTAGCCAAAAACATTCAGTACTTC.

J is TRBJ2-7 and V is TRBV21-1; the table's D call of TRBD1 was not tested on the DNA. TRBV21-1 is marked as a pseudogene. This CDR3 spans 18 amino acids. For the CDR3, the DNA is TGTGCCAGCAGCAAAGTAGGCAGGAACCGCCCCGTATCCTACGAGCAGTACTTC. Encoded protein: CASSKVGRNRPVSYEQYF.

The CDR3 sequence: CASREQGPDTEAFF. CDR3 DNA sequence: TGCGCCAGCAGGGAACAGGGTCCCGACACTGAAGCTTTCTTT. The rearrangement links TRBV4-3 to TRBJ1-1, with D possibly matching TRBD1 (6 bases). Germline assignment: CDR1 LGHNA and CDR2 YSLEER. V was trimmed by 6 bases and J by 3 bases, leaving 14 bases between them. The CDR3 covers 14 residues.

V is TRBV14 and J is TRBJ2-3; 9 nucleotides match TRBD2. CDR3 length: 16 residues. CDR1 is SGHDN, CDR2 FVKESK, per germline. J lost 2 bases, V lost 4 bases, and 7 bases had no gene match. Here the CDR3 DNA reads TGTGCCAGCAGCCCAAGCGGGGGGCTGATCACAGATACGCAGTATTTT. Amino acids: CASSPSGGLITDTQYF.

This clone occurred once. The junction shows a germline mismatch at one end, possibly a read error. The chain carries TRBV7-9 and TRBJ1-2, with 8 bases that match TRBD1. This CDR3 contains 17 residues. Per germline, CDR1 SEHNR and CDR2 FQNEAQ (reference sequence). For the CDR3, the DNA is TGTGCCAGCAGTTTAGGAGTACATCAGGGGGCCCCCTATGGCTACACCTTC. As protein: CASSLGVHQGAPYGYTF.